This T cell receptor (beta chain) stems from a study of cytomegalovirus exposure and HLA in healthy donors (dated by TCRdb to the late 2010s). Regarding the study in general: An earlier analysis of 587 of the donors reported approximately 300 Gb of sequence data and approximately 120 million unique TCR beta sequences obtained from 150 million to 200 million T cells. Roughly 300 gigabases of sequencing data and approximately 93 million unique TCR sequences were included in an early release covering about 700 HLA-typed donors. Among the roughly 390 genotyped donors, more than 70% belonged to the genetic ancestry cluster associated with self-reported Caucasian donors. The aim of the study was to test whether cataloging public T cell receptors could identify signatures of past pathogen exposure. The study profiled the T cell repertoires of 666 subjects by immunosequencing and related them to cytomegalovirus serostatus. Besides the first cohort of more than 650 subjects, a separate validation cohort made up of over 100 different subjects was used. To predict cytomegalovirus infection status, the study brought together high-throughput TCR immunosequencing, statistical association of individual TCRs with disease status, and machine learning. A later analysis re-analyzed previously published TCR beta repertoires from 550 to 700 donors and added high-resolution HLA genotyping to study TCR occurrence patterns. In the later analysis, no new phenotypic data were used to find candidate immune exposures; instead, reliance was placed on TCR beta sequences and their occurrence across donors. An earlier analysis of 587 of the donors used high-throughput TCR beta sequencing to judge whether each TCR beta V gene segment behaved as functional or pseudogenic. Donor age, sex, ethnicity and CMV serostatus were compiled alongside the repertoire data. Genome-wide SNP genotypes for about 60% of the roughly 670 donors were used in a later genetic analysis, which treated that subset as a discovery cohort. All discovery cohort repertoires had been generated using a single sequencing platform. HLA typing covered class I and class II loci at four-digit resolution. Typing coverage varied by locus: roughly 629-640 donors for A, B, C, DRB1 and DQB1; more than 500 for DQA1; about 600 for DPA1; fewer than 480 for DPB1. Because of strong linkage in the cohort, five DR-DQ haplotypes were treated as single units for association and clustering. On average, about 200,000 unique TCR beta nucleotide sequences were sequenced per donor among more than 350 genotyped donors of the cohort, with 15% to 20% of those sequences being non-productive. Study-level results and caveats: In an earlier analysis of 587 of the donors, most TCR beta V segments appeared in productive rearrangements about 87% or about 30% of the time, broadly matching IMGT annotations. The study listed approximately 150 TCR beta chains as associated with cytomegalovirus. A later genetic analysis reported fewer N-insertions in productive TCRs among donors in an Asian-associated ancestry cluster than the roughly 620-donor mean. In a later analysis, the rate of TCR association differed among HLA loci, with DRB1 alleles having the most associated TCRs and HLA-C alleles having the fewest. A later analysis associated 15,000 to 20,000 TCR beta sequences with specific HLA alleles at a false discovery rate of 0.05. Most TCR sequences were observed very rarely across donors, whereas some public TCRs were present in many individuals. In this cohort, only TCR beta chains were sequenced, and detectable features were limited by the absence of alpha or paired-chain data. Several of the top co-occurrence clusters appeared to be linked to parvovirus B19, influenza, CMV and Epstein-Barr virus, according to a later analysis. Strong co-occurrence of HLA alleles, especially DR and DQ, made assigning TCR associations to individual alleles difficult. A further reported finding was that TCR beta sequences accurately predicted the HLA-A and HLA-B alleles for most subjects in the first cohort. The authors suggested that the approach could potentially be generalized to other disease states and immunological phenotypes. The presence/absence analyses assumed that sequencing depth was roughly uniform across donors, and that assumption may not be true. Correlated functional status among segregating V segments might be attributable to linkage disequilibrium, but an unknown experimental factor could not be ruled out. Cytomegalovirus status was reported to be diagnosed by the classifier with high specificity and sensitivity in both the original and validation cohorts. A later analysis found that most CMV-associated TCR beta chains appeared HLA-restricted, with HLA associations seemingly driven largely by CMV exposure. A group of highly shared sequence variants was considered likely to be a technical artifact of the sequencing pipeline. Because counts were too low, approximately 15 rarely observed V segments, including chromosome 9 orphons, were excluded from the earlier analysis of some 540 of the donors. In a later analysis, HLA-associated TCR beta chains showed more clonal expansion and lower generation probabilities than non-associated chains that were equally common. Because HLA typing was missing for some donors at each locus, association tests included only the typed subset. In vitro tests confirmed that a few of the cytomegalovirus-associated TCR beta chains recognize cytomegalovirus antigens. Immune exposure information for the cohort was limited to CMV serostatus. In a later genetic analysis, a missense DCLRE1C variant was associated with V-gene and J-gene trimming of TCR beta chains, and the association was replicated in an independent cohort.

Libraries were made using the immunoSEQ multiplex PCR assay. For the multiplex PCR, a mixture combining 60 forward primers for TCR Vbeta segments and 13 reverse primers for TCR Jbeta segments was used. Amplification of the CDR3 region of rearranged TCR beta genes was performed with a multiplex PCR assay on genomic DNA. The amplified TCR beta libraries were sequenced on the Illumina HiSeq System as 87-base-pair reads. The paper's processing steps were these. In a later analysis, tens of millions of unique TCR beta chains were counted across the 500 to 700 repertoires, and approximately 9.9 million of these chains were shared by at least two donors. Raw reads were error-corrected and collapsed into unique sequences with a nearest-neighbor algorithm that merged closely related sequences to remove PCR and sequencing errors. To assign V, D and J gene segments, CDR3 sequences were aligned to IMGT reference sequences. Each retained sequence needed at least a six-nucleotide match to both a V gene segment and a J gene segment. A rearrangement was called productive if the CDR3 had no stop codons and remained in frame with V and J, and every other rearrangement was called non-productive. Following IMGT convention, CDR3 was defined as the stretch from the second conserved V-encoded cysteine up to the conserved J-encoded phenylalanine. In an earlier analysis of roughly 610 of the donors, sequences lacking an unambiguous match to a single V gene segment were excluded. An earlier analysis of 550 to 650 of the donors classified V segments as functional when productive rearrangements were above 56.7% and as segregating when the standard deviation between donors was above 5%. A statistical classification framework was built to diagnose cytomegalovirus status from the catalog of TCR beta chain sequences. A later analysis assigned V and J genes by comparing TCR nucleotide sequences with IMGT/GENE-DB human TR gene sequences. The TCRdist pipeline was used in a later analysis to assign CDR3 sequences and most-parsimonious VDJ recombination scenarios. In a later analysis, each TCR beta chain was defined by its CDR3 amino acid sequence together with its V-gene family, and reads without a unique V-gene family were excluded. In a later analysis, 450 to 600 highly shared, low-generation-probability nucleotide sequences were removed to address suspected cross-contamination and a sequencing artifact. For each public chain, a later analysis derived a clonal expansion index from normalized ranks of inferred template counts within each repertoire. A later analysis computed generation probabilities with a VDJ recombination model fitted to out-of-frame rearrangements, and checked the results against IGoR. In a later analysis, TCR-TCR, TCR-HLA and TCR-CMV co-occurrence was scored with hypergeometric tests, and a repertoire-size bias correction was applied to TCR pairs. To estimate false discovery rates, a later analysis permuted the HLA or CMV assignments 20 times. A later analysis grouped co-occurring TCRs with DBSCAN, adding TCRdist sequence similarity when clustering within HLA-allele-positive subsets. Repertoires with fewer than 30,000 or more than 120,000 public chains, plus five repertoires with anomalous nucleotide sharing, were excluded from co-occurrence clustering. Sourced from immuneACCESS, this table was stored by TCRdb with only in-frame sequences that have V and J called. A share of the clones is absent; for the studies checked, an unresolved V gene accounts for under half, and the remainder has no known explanation. The V and J calls and clone size were taken over from that table, and D and trimming were inferred from the DNA. Counted in this sample were tens of thousands of clones; around 76% of them appeared once. The biggest ten clones account for roughly 3% of the sample.

Points on this clone: No cognate antigen has been identified for it. No much larger clonotype is one base removed from it; base qualities were not supplied.

The cohort was made up of several hundred healthy bone marrow donors. Cohort members were all nominally healthy when sampled, although unrecorded immune exposures were likely present. The donor tested CMV seronegative, placing the donor among the 350 to 400 seronegative members of the cohort. A peripheral blood sample was provided by each donor, and peripheral blood mononuclear cells were used for TCR beta sequencing. The Qiagen DNeasy Blood Extraction Kit was used to extract genomic DNA from the blood cell samples. The sequence was collected from a man between 18 and 35 years old in good health and CMV-seronegative. The sample was PBMCs.

The bases are TGTGCCAGCAGCCCGGCGGCGGGTGCGGAGACCCAGTACTTC. It encodes CASSPAAGAETQYF. This chain joins TRBV5-6 to TRBJ2-5, with a tentative D gene TRBD2 over 5 matching bases. Inclusive of the bounding cysteine and phenylalanine, the CDR3 is 14 residues long. Only the CDR3 DNA is retained, 42 bases long and in frame from the first base. Per the germline V gene, SGHDT is the CDR1 and YYEEEE is the CDR2. Trimming costs V 4 bases and J 5 bases, and their ends lie 15 bases apart.